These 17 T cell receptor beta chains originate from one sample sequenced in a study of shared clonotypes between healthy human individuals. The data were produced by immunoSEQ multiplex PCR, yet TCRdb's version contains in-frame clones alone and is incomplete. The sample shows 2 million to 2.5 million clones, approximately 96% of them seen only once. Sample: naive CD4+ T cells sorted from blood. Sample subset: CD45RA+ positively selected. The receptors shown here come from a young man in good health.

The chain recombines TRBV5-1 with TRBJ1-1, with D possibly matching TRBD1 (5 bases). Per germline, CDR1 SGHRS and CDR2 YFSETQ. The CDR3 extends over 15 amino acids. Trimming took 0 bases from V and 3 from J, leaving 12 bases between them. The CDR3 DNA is TGCGCCAGCAGCTTGGCCCCCCCACAGGACACTGAAGCTTTCTTT. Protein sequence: CASSLAPPQDTEAFF.

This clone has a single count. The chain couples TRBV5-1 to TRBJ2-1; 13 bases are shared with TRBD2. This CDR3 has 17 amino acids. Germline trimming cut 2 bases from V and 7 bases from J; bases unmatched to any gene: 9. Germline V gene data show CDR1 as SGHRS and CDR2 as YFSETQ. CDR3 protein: CASSFVGLAGVRNEQFF. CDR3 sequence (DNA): TGCGCCAGCAGCTTCGTCGGACTAGCGGGAGTCAGGAATGAGCAGTTCTTC.

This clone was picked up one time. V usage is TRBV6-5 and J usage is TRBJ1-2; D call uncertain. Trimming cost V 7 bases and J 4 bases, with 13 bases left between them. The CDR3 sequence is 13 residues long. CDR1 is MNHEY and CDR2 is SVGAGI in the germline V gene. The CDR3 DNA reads TGTGCCAGCACCTCTGGCGGCTTCTATGGCTACACCTTC. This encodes CASTSGGFYGYTF.

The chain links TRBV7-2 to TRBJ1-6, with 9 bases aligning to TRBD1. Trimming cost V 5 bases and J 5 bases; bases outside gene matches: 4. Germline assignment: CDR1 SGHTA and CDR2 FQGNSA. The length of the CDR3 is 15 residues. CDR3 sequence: CASSARQGDNSPLHF. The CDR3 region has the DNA TGTGCCAGCAGCGCTAGACAGGGGGATAATTCACCCCTCCACTTT.

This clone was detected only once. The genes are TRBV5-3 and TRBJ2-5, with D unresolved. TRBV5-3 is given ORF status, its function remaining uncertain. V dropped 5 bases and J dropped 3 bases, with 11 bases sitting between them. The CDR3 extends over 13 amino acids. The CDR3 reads CARRGRSKETQYF. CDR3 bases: TGTGCCAGAAGGGGCAGGAGTAAAGAGACCCAGTACTTC.

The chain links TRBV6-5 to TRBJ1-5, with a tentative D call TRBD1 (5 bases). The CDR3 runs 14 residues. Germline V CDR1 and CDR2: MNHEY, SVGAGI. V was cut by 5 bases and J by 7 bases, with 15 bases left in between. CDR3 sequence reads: CASSEGAGRQPQHF. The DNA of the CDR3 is TGTGCCAGCAGTGAAGGGGCAGGGAGACAGCCCCAGCATTTT.

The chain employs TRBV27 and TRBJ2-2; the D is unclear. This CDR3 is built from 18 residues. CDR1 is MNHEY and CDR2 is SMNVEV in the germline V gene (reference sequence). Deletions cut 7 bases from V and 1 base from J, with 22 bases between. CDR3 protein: CASITYHDGLVNTGELFF. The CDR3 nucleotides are TGTGCCAGCATCACTTACCATGACGGGCTAGTGAACACCGGGGAGCTGTTTTTT.

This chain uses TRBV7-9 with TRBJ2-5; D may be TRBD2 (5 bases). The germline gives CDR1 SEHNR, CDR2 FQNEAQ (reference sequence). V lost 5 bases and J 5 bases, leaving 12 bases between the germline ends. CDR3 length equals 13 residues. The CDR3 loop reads CASSALDGETQYF. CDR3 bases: TGTGCCAGCAGCGCACTAGACGGGGAGACCCAGTACTTC. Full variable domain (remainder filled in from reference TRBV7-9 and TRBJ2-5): DTGVSQNPRHKITKRGQNVTFRCDPISEHNRLYWYRQTLGQGPEFLTYFQNEAQLEKSRLLSDRFSAERPKGSFSTLEIQRTEQGDSAMYLCASSALDGETQYFGPGTRLLVL.

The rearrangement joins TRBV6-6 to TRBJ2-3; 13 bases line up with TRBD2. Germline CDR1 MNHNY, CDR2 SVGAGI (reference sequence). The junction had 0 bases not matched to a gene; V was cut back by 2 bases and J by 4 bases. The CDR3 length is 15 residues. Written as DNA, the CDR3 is TGTGCCAGCAGTTACGGGACTAGCGGGGCAGATACGCAGTATTTT. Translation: CASSYGTSGADTQYF.

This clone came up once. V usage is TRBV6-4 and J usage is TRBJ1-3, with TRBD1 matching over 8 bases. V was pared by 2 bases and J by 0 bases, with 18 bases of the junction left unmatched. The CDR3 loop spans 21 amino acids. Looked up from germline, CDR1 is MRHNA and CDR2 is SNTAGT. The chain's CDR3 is CASSDDVTGVMRGYSGNTIYF. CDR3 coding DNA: TGTGCCAGCAGTGACGACGTGACAGGGGTTATGAGGGGTTACTCTGGAAACACCATATATTTT.

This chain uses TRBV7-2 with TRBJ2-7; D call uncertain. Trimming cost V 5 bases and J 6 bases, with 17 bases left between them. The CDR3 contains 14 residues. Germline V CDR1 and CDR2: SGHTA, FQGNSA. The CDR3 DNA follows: TGTGCCAGCAGCCCAGGCCCTACTTGGGTCGAGCAGTACTTC. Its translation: CASSPGPTWVEQYF.

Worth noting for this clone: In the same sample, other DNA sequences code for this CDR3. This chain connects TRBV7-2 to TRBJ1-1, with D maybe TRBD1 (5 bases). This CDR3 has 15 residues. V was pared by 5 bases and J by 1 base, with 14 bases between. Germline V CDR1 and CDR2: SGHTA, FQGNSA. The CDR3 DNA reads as TGTGCCAGCAGCGCAACGGGTGGGACGAACACTGAAGCTTTCTTT. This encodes CASSATGGTNTEAFF.

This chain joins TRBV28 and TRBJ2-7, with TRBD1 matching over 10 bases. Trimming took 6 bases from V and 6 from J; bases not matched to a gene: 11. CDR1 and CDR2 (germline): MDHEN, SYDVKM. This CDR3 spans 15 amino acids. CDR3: CASSSGGTGETEQYF. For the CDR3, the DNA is TGTGCCAGCAGCTCCGGGGGGACAGGGGAGACCGAGCAGTACTTC.

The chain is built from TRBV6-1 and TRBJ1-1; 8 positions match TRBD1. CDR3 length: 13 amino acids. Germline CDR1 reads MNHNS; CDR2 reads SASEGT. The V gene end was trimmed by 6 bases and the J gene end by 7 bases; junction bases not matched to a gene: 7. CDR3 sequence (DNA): TGTGCCAGCAGAGGGAGGACAGGGATTGAAGCTTTCTTT. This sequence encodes CASRGRTGIEAFF.

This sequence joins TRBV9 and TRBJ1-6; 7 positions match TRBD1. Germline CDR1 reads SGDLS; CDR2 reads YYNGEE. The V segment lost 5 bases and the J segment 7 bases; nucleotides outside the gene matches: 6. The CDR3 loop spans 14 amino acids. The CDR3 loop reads CASREGTANSPLHF. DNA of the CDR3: TGTGCCAGCAGGGAAGGGACAGCAAATTCACCCCTCCACTTT.

The CDR3 sequence is CAWCIDSGYEQYF. The CDR3 DNA follows: TGTGCCTGGTGCATTGACAGCGGGTACGAGCAGTACTTC. V usage is TRBV30 and J usage is TRBJ2-7; D may be TRBD2 (6 bases). The length of the CDR3 is 13 residues. The ends were cut back, 5 bases at V and 4 bases at J, with 15 bases in the middle. Germline V lookup: CDR1 GTSNPN, CDR2 SVGIG (reference sequence).

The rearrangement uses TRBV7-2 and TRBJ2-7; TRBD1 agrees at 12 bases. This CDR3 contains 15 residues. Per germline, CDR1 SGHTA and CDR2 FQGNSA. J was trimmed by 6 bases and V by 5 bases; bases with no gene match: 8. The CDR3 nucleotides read TGTGCCAGCAGCCAAACCGGGACAGGGGGCCGCGAGCAGTACTTC. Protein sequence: CASSQTGTGGREQYF.